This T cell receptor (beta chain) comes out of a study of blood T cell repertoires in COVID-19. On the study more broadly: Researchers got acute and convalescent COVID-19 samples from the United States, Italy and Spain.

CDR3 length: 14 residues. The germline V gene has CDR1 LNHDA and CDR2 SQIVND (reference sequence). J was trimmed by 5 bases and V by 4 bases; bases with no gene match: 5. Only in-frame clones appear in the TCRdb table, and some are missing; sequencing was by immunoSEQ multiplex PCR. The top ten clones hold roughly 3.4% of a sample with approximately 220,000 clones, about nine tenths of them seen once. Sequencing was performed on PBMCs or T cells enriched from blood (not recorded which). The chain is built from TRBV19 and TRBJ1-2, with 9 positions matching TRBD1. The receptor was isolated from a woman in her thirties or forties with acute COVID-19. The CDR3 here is CASSTADRGYGYTF. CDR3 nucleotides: TGTGCCAGTAGTACTGCCGACAGGGGGTATGGCTACACCTTC.